A selection of T cell receptor beta chains follows, all from one sample in a study of T cell responses to AZD1222 COVID-19 vaccine. Profiled with immunoSEQ multiplex PCR; TCRdb holds only in-frame clones, not every one. The sample yields roughly 70,000 clones, about four fifths seen once. The input for sequencing was peripheral blood, taken 28 days after the second AZD1222 dose. The receptors stem from an adult who received the AZD1222 COVID-19 vaccine. The CDR3 runs from the conserved cysteine through the conserved F or W. The D gene is left open where the match is weak. Some rows mark clone size as missing; the rest say once, few, many or name a class of expanded clone.

clone_size: .; j_call: TRBJ2-1; v_call: TRBV27; d_call: TRBD2; cdr3_nt: TGTGCCAGCAGCCTAGCGGGTGGGAATGAGCAGTTCTTC; cdr3_aa: CASSLAGGNEQFF
clone_size: .; j_call: TRBJ1-2; v_call: TRBV7-2; d_call: .; cdr3_nt: TGTGCCAGCAGCGGAAGAGTGGATGGCTACACCTTC; cdr3_aa: CASSGRVDGYTF
clone_size: .; j_call: TRBJ2-4; v_call: TRBV7-9; d_call: .; cdr3_nt: TGTGCCAGCAGCTTTCCCCGTGGGGCCAAAAACATTCAGTACTTC; cdr3_aa: CASSFPRGAKNIQYF
clone_size: .; j_call: TRBJ2-5; v_call: TRBV5-6; d_call: .; cdr3_nt: TGTGCCAGCAGCTTGGATATAGAGACCCAGTACTTC; cdr3_aa: CASSLDIETQYF
clone_size: .; j_call: TRBJ1-3; v_call: TRBV6-5; d_call: TRBD1; cdr3_nt: TGTGCCAGCAGAGCGACAGGGGTAGGAAACACCATATATTTT; cdr3_aa: CASRATGVGNTIYF
clone_size: .; j_call: TRBJ2-3; v_call: TRBV7-9; d_call: TRBD2; cdr3_nt: TGTGCCAGCAGCTGGACCGGGAGGAGCACAGATACGCAGTATTTT; cdr3_aa: CASSWTGRSTDTQYF
clone_size: .; j_call: TRBJ2-7; v_call: TRBV18; d_call: TRBD1; cdr3_nt: TGTGCCAGCTCACCCACACGCGGACAGGGGGCAAACGAGCAGTACTTC; cdr3_aa: CASSPTRGQGANEQYF
clone_size: .; j_call: TRBJ1-1; v_call: TRBV6-6; d_call: TRBD1; cdr3_nt: TGTGCCAGCAGTTACTACCCGCTGGGACAGGGCGTTTATGCTTTCTTT; cdr3_aa: CASSYYPLGQGVYAFF
clone_size: .; j_call: TRBJ1-3; v_call: TRBV5-6; d_call: .; cdr3_nt: TGTGCCAGCAGCTTGGCTGTGACCTTCTCTGGAAACACCATATATTTT; cdr3_aa: CASSLAVTFSGNTIYF
clone_size: .; j_call: TRBJ1-2; v_call: TRBV7-6; d_call: TRBD1; cdr3_nt: TGTGCCAGCAGCCCGGGACAGGGTGACTATGGCTACACCTTC; cdr3_aa: CASSPGQGDYGYTF
clone_size: .; j_call: TRBJ2-5; v_call: TRBV19; d_call: TRBD1; cdr3_nt: TGTGCCAGTAGTATGTCGAGACAGGGGGGAGAGACCCAGTACTTC; cdr3_aa: CASSMSRQGGETQYF
clone_size: .; j_call: TRBJ2-3; v_call: TRBV11-3; d_call: TRBD1; cdr3_nt: TGTGCCAGCAGCTCCCGGGGACAGGGCACAGATACGCAGTATTTT; cdr3_aa: CASSSRGQGTDTQYF
clone_size: medium-sized; j_call: TRBJ2-1; v_call: TRBV29-1; d_call: .; cdr3_nt: TGCAGCGTTGATCGGCTAGGGGGTGAGCAGTTCTTC; cdr3_aa: CSVDRLGGEQFF
clone_size: .; j_call: TRBJ1-3; v_call: TRBV5-6; d_call: .; cdr3_nt: TGTGCCAGCAGCTTGGGAATCTCTGGAAACACCATATATTTT; cdr3_aa: CASSLGISGNTIYF